This T cell receptor beta chain was obtained from a study of T-cell memory formation after mild COVID-19. Using its own MiXCR run on the 5' RACE reads, TCRdb lists one record per CDR3 protein. The sample contains fewer than 550,000 distinct CDR3 sequences, 20% of which appear only once. This clonotype was detected only a few times. The ends were cut back, 9 bases at V and 8 bases at J, with 8 bases in the middle. The germline V gene encodes CDR1 MNHEY and CDR2 SVGEGT. CDR3 length: 10 amino acids. The source material was PBMCs or a T cell subset sorted from them (not recorded which). The chain is built from TRBV6-2 or TRBV6-3 and TRBJ2-1; D is uncertain. This clonotype originated in an adult woman who had mild COVID-19 (a few samples of this study predate the infection). Cell type and time point are not known. This CDR3 is CARRFHEQFF. For the CDR3, the DNA is TGTGCCAGACGATTCCATGAGCAGTTCTTC.